This TCR beta chain is from a study of T cells in Graves' hyperthyroidism and ophthalmopathy. Researchers amplified the TCR beta CDR3 regions from RNA transcripts. When the TCR CDR3 underwent first-round RT-PCR, the HTBI primer set was used. TCRdb re-called the multiplex PCR reads with MiXCR, one entry per CDR3 protein. The profile shows some 740,000 distinct CDR3 sequences, less than 15% of them singletons. The CDR3 sequence is 17 residues long. Germline CDR1 reads SGHTA; CDR2 reads FQGNSA. V shed 2 bases and J 0 bases; nucleotides not matched to a gene: 7. The material sequenced was blood. The chain is built from TRBV7-2 and TRBJ1-3; 7 bases fit TRBD1. The sequence was obtained from a woman aged 18-35 years with Graves' hyperthyroidism. The CDR3, as DNA: TGTGCCAGCAGCTTAAGAGGGACAGAAGACTCTGGAAACACCATATATTTT. As protein: CASSLRGTEDSGNTIYF.